This T cell receptor beta chain is drawn from a study of T cell clonotyping in hematopoietic cell transplantation. Turning to the study itself: Pretransplant recipient samples were taken after cytoreduction.

This clone was seen only a few times. Noted time point: recipient sample about 28 days before transplant, after cytoreduction. The assay was immunoSEQ multiplex PCR, and TCRdb's table has in-frame clones only and misses some. Here the sample spans tens of thousands of clones, 85% being singletons. Trimming shortened V by 4 bases and J by 0 bases, and 4 bases separated the two germline ends. Germline V CDR1 and CDR2: GTSNPN, SVGIG (reference sequence). The CDR3 covers 13 residues. The sequence derives from a man aged 55 to 69 with acute myeloid leukemia. Some clones in this sample may be carry-over from other donors' samples. The source material was peripheral blood mononuclear cells, sampled before stem cell transplant. This chain joins TRBV30 and TRBJ1-6, with D unclear. DNA of the CDR3: TGTGCCTGGACTATCTCCTATAATTCACCCCTCCACTTT. Translating it yields CAWTISYNSPLHF.